This paragraph covers one T cell receptor (beta chain) sequence. CDR1 is MNHEY and CDR2 is SVGAGI in the germline V gene. Unmatched junction bases numbered 6, after V lost 6 bases and J lost 4 bases. This CDR3 is 15 amino acids long. These data come from a study of low-dose radiotherapy and immunotherapy resistance in tumors. Study details: With fractions of 0.5 Gy given every 2 weeks, Cohort 1 accumulated a total of 6.5 Gy. A dose of 1 Gy per fraction every two weeks went to Cohort 2, totaling 13 Gy over 26 weeks. Cyclophosphamide infusions of 200 mg/m2 came every two weeks, one day before radiation-immunotherapy.

Patients eligible had advanced solid tumors without tumor-infiltrating lymphocytes. Covering alpha and beta chains, TRAV- and TRBV-specific primers were used for the first-strand cDNA. A constant-region primer paired with the V-primer adapter amplified TCRs over approximately 18 PCR cycles. TCRdb processed the reads anew with MiXCR; each CDR3 protein has one entry. The sample gives about 17,000 distinct CDR3 sequences, approximately 70% of which show up once; 5.5% to 6% is in the top ten. The chain joins TRBV6-5 to TRBJ2-3, with 11 bases identical to TRBD2. The receptor was isolated from a human donor with advanced metastatic prostate, ovarian, gallbladder or colorectal cancer (not recorded which). This table probably holds off-target reads from a library built for another chain. CDR3 DNA sequence: TGTGCCAGCAGGAAAATAGCGGGGGGGCCAGATACGCAGTATTTT. Amino acid sequence: CASRKIAGGPDTQYF.